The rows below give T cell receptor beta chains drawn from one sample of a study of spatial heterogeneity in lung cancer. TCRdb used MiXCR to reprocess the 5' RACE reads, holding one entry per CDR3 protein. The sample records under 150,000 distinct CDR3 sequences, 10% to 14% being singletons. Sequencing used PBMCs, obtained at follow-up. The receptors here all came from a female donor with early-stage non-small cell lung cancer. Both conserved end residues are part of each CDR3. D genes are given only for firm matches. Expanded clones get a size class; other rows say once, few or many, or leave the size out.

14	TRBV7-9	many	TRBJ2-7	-	CASSLAARAYEQYF	TGTGCCAGCAGCTTAGCCGCCAGGGCCTACGAGCAGTACTTC
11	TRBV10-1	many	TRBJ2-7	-	CASSDSYEQYF	TGCGCCAGCAGTGACTCCTACGAGCAGTACTTC
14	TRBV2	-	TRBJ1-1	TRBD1	CASSRQGDHTEAFF	TGTGCCAGCAGCAGACAGGGGGATCACACTGAAGCTTTCTTT
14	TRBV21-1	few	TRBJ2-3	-	CAIPRTVSTDTQYF	TGTGCCATCCCGAGGACGGTCAGCACAGATACGCAGTATTTT
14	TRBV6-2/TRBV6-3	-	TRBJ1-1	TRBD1	CASIQQGGRTEAFF	TGTGCCAGCATTCAACAGGGGGGAAGGACTGAAGCTTTCTTT
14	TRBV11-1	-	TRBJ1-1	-	CASSLTAGSTEAFF	TGTGCCAGCAGCTTAACAGCAGGGAGCACTGAAGCTTTCTTT
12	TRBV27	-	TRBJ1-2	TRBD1	CASRRTGEGYTF	TGTGCCAGCAGGAGGACAGGGGAGGGCTACACCTTC
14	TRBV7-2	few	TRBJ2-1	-	CASSTPRGVDEQFF	TGTGCCAGCAGCACCCCTCGCGGCGTAGATGAGCAGTTCTTC
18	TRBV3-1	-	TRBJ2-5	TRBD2	CASSKGLAGAVPQETQYF	TGTGCCAGCAGTAAAGGACTAGCGGGAGCGGTCCCCCAAGAGACCCAGTACTTC
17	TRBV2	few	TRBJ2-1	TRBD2	CASSERVPGLLFNEQFF	TGTGCCAGCAGTGAACGCGTTCCGGGACTACTTTTCAATGAGCAGTTCTTC
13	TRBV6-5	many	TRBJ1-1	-	CASSYEGNTEAFF	TGTGCCAGCAGTTACGAGGGGAACACTGAAGCTTTCTTT
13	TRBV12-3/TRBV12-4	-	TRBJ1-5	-	CASSFGENQPQHF	TGTGCCAGCAGTTTCGGAGAGAATCAGCCCCAGCATTTT
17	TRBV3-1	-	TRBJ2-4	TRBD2	CASSQGRLAGAKNIQYF	TGTGCCAGCAGCCAAGGGCGACTAGCGGGAGCCAAAAACATTCAGTACTTC
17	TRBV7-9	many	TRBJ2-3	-	CASSQGFSGIGTDTQYF	TGTGCCAGCAGTCAGGGCTTCTCCGGGATCGGCACAGATACGCAGTATTTT
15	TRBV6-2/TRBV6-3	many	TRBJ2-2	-	CASQPSRGQARKLFF	TGTGCCAGCCAACCCAGCAGGGGACAAGCCAGGAAGCTGTTTTTT
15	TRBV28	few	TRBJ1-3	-	CASSLGPRSGNTIYF	TGTGCCAGCAGTCTAGGACCACGGTCTGGAAACACCATATATTTT
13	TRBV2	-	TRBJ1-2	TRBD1	CASRTGFDYGYTF	TGTGCCAGCCGGACAGGGTTCGACTATGGCTACACCTTC
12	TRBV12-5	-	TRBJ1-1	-	CASGFQGAEAFF	TGTGCTAGTGGTTTCCAGGGTGCGGAAGCTTTCTTT
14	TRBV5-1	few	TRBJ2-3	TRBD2	CASTLGGGADTQYF	TGCGCCAGCACCCTGGGCGGGGGGGCAGATACGCAGTATTTT
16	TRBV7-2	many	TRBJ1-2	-	CASSRTGTPLNYGYTF	TGTGCCAGCAGCAGGACCGGGACACCTTTGAACTATGGCTACACCTTC
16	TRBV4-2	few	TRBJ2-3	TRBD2	CASSISSGGGTDTQYF	TGTGCCAGCAGCATCTCTAGCGGGGGGGGCACAGATACGCAGTATTTT
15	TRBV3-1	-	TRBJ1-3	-	CASSQGGGSGNTIYF	TGTGCCAGCAGCCAAGGTGGAGGGTCTGGAAACACCATATATTTT
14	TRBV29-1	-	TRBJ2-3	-	CSVEDGVVVDTQYF	TGCAGCGTTGAAGATGGGGTGGTGGTAGATACGCAGTATTTT
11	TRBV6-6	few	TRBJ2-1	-	CASSSAGYQFF	TGTGCCAGCAGTTCGGCGGGATATCAGTTCTTC
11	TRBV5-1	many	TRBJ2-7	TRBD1	CASSPGQGRYF	TGCGCCAGCAGCCCGGGACAGGGAAGGTACTTC
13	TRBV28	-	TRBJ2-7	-	CASSLSHIEEQYF	TGTGCCAGCAGTTTATCTCATATCGAGGAGCAGTACTTC
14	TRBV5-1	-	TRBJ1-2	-	CASSLGQPNYGYTF	TGCGCCAGCAGCTTAGGACAGCCTAACTATGGCTACACCTTC
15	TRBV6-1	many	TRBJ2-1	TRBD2	CASSQDGGIYNEQFF	TGTGCCAGCAGCCAGGACGGGGGGATCTACAATGAGCAGTTCTTC
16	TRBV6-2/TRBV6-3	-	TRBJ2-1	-	CASSYSRPRTLNEQFF	TGTGCCAGCAGTTACTCGAGACCTCGGACACTAAATGAGCAGTTCTTC
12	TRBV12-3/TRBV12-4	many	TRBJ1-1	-	CASSQTGDKAFF	TGTGCCAGCAGTCAAACAGGAGATAAAGCTTTCTTT
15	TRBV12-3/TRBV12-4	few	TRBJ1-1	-	CASSLDRQMNTEAFF	TGTGCCAGCAGTTTAGACCGACAGATGAACACTGAAGCTTTCTTT
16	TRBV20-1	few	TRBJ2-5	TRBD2	CSATPTSGSVGETQYF	TGCAGTGCTACACCGACTAGCGGGAGTGTAGGAGAGACCCAGTACTTC
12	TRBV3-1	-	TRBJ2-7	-	CASSQGLGEQYF	TGTGCCAGCAGCCAGGGACTGGGCGAGCAGTACTTC
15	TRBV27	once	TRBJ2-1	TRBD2	CASSFGSSGTDEQFF	TGTGCCAGCAGTTTCGGATCTAGCGGTACGGATGAGCAGTTCTTC
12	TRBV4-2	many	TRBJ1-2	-	CASSQSDYGYTF	TGTGCCAGCAGCCAATCAGATTATGGCTACACCTTC
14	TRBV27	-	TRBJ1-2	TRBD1	CASSPGQAVYGYTF	TGTGCCAGCAGTCCGGGACAGGCGGTATATGGCTACACCTTC
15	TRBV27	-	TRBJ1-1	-	CASIQVGGVFAEAFF	TGTGCCAGCATTCAAGTGGGAGGGGTCTTCGCTGAAGCTTTCTTT
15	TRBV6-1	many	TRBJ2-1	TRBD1	CASRLGQGRYNEQFF	TGTGCCAGCAGGCTGGGACAGGGCCGTTACAATGAGCAGTTCTTC
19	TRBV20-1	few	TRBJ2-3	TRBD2	CSARGVGAGANQATDTQYF	TGCAGTGCTAGAGGCGTAGGTGCGGGAGCGAATCAGGCCACAGATACGCAGTATTTT
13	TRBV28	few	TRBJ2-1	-	CASSLLAANEQFF	TGTGCCAGCAGTCTACTAGCAGCGAATGAGCAGTTCTTC
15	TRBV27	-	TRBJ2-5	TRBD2	CASSRGTTRRETQYF	TGTGCCAGCAGTCGCGGGACTACCCGTAGGGAGACCCAGTACTTC
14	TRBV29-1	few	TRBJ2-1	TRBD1	CSVELSGGRNEQFF	TGCAGCGTTGAACTGTCAGGGGGCCGCAATGAGCAGTTCTTC
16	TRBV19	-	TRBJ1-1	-	CASFPAGKKVHTEAFF	TGTGCCAGTTTCCCCGCGGGCAAAAAAGTTCACACTGAAGCTTTCTTT
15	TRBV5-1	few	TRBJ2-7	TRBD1	CASSLAPGTAYEQYF	TGCGCCAGCAGCTTGGCCCCCGGGACAGCCTACGAGCAGTACTTC
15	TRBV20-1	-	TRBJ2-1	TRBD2	CSASESGSRHNEQFF	TGCAGTGCTAGCGAAAGCGGGAGTCGACACAATGAGCAGTTCTTC
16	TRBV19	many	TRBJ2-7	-	CASSSTTDLTSYEQYF	TGTGCCAGTAGCTCCACGACAGATCTTACCTCCTACGAGCAGTACTTC
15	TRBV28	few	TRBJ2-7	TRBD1	CASRPIRQGFGEQYF	TGTGCCAGCAGGCCGATCAGACAGGGCTTTGGCGAGCAGTACTTC
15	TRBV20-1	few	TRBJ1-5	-	CSAYNSDRVNQPQHF	TGCAGTGCGTATAATTCAGACAGAGTCAATCAGCCCCAGCATTTT